The 15 T cell receptor beta chains in this list originate from one sample, sequenced in a study of control samples from healthy donors and cancer patients. Sequencing used immunoSEQ multiplex PCR; TCRdb keeps in-frame clones, though not all of them. The sample yields 100,000 to 150,000 clones, 87% seen once. Sequencing used blood. The receptor set was obtained from a man younger than 30 in good health.

The V and J genes are TRBV6-2 or TRBV6-3 and TRBJ2-2; 8 nucleotides line up with TRBD1. V lost 4 bases, J lost 6 bases, and 7 bases stayed unmatched. Germline loops: CDR1 MNHEY, CDR2 SVGEGT. The CDR3 loop spans 15 amino acids. The CDR3 spells CASSWGQVVPGELFF. For the CDR3, the DNA is TGTGCCAGCAGTTGGGGACAGGTAGTCCCCGGGGAGCTGTTTTTT.

The genes are TRBV6-5 and TRBJ1-2; TRBD1 aligns across 8 bases. This CDR3 is built from 14 residues. V lost 4 bases, J lost 4 bases, and 5 bases stayed unmatched. The germline V gene encodes CDR1 MNHEY and CDR2 SVGAGI. CDR3 nucleotide sequence: TGTGCCAGCAGTTCCCCACAGGGGGGCTATGGCTACACCTTC. It is translated as CASSSPQGGYGYTF.

The genes are TRBV30 and TRBJ1-1; D not certain. This CDR3 comprises 16 residues. The V and J ends lost 2 bases and 2 bases respectively, with 18 bases between them. The germline V gene encodes CDR1 GTSNPN and CDR2 SVGIG (reference sequence). The CDR3 is CAWSSVLGVDNTEAFF. CDR3 bases: TGTGCCTGGAGTTCAGTGTTGGGAGTCGACAACACTGAAGCTTTCTTT.

This clone is a singleton in its sample. The V and J genes are TRBV12-3 or TRBV12-4 and TRBJ2-1, with TRBD1 identical over 7 bases. The CDR3 is made up of 12 amino acids. The ends lost 5 bases at V and 9 bases at J; junction bases unmatched: 4. CDR3 protein: CASSDRASEQFF. The CDR3 nucleotides read TGTGCCAGCAGTGACAGGGCTAGTGAGCAGTTCTTC.

This clone showed up just a few times. This chain joins TRBV6-6 and TRBJ2-5; TRBD1 matches 10 bases. CDR1 is MNHNY, CDR2 SVGAGI, per germline (reference sequence). V lost 6 bases and J lost 5; bases outside the gene matches: 12. The CDR3 totals 16 residues. This chain's CDR3 is CASSIGLGQGHETQYF. The DNA for the CDR3 is TGTGCCAGCAGCATCGGCCTGGGACAGGGGCATGAGACCCAGTACTTC.

The V gene is TRBV6-5, the J gene TRBJ1-2; D gene uncertain. Trimming shortened V by 6 bases and J by 8 bases, and 16 bases separated the two germline ends. The length of the CDR3 is 13 residues. CDR1 and CDR2 (germline): MNHEY, SVGAGI. The CDR3 DNA is TGTGCCAGCAGACCGATGGGAGCGGGCGGCTACACCTTC. This translates into CASRPMGAGGYTF.

The rearrangement uses TRBV2 and TRBJ2-3; 9 bases are shared with TRBD2. Per the germline V gene, CDR1 is SNHLY and CDR2 is FYNNEI. V was clipped by 10 bases and J by 5 bases; unmatched bases: 7. This CDR3 spans 13 amino acids. DNA of the CDR3: TGTGCCACCAAGGGACTAGCCCTAGATACGCAGTATTTT. It encodes CATKGLALDTQYF.

J is TRBJ2-7 and V is TRBV30; no clear D. From germline, CDR1 is GTSNPN and CDR2 SVGIG (reference sequence). CDR3 length: 12 amino acids. The V end lost 2 bases, the J end lost 3 bases, and 8 bases lay between the germline ends. The CDR3 DNA is TGTGCCTGGAGTATCCACAGCTACGAGCAGTACTTC. Translation: CAWSIHSYEQYF.

CDR3 nucleotide sequence: TGTGCCATCAGGGGGCCGTGGAACACTGAAGCTTTCTTT. This sequence encodes CAIRGPWNTEAFF. V and J are TRBV28 and TRBJ1-1, with 8 bases identical to TRBD1. V lost 10 bases and J lost 1; bases outside the gene matches: 5. Germline V CDR1 and CDR2: MDHEN, SYDVKM. This CDR3 contains 13 residues.

This chain joins TRBV7-6 and TRBJ2-1; TRBD1 might be the D (5 bases). The CDR3 sequence is 13 residues long. Germline-derived CDR1 and CDR2 are SGHVS and FNYEAQ. The V gene lost 5 bases and the J gene lost 9 bases, with 14 bases spanning the gap. CDR3 bases: TGTGCCAGCAGCCCGAGACAGTCTTCTGAGCAGTTCTTC. Translation gives CASSPRQSSEQFF.

The chain combines TRBV30 with TRBJ2-5, with D unclear. Between the trimmed V and J ends, which lost 0 bases and 4 bases, there was a span of 9 bases. CDR3 length: 13 amino acids. Germline CDR1 and CDR2: GTSNPN and SVGIG (reference sequence). The CDR3 bases are TGTGCCTGGAGTGTAAGAGCCCTAGAGACCCAGTACTTC. Translating it yields CAWSVRALETQYF.

The chain is built from TRBV5-1 and TRBJ2-5; 10 bases are shared with TRBD2. V trimming: 1 base; J trimming: 2 bases; junction bases outside the gene matches: 5. The CDR3 contains 16 residues. Germline CDR1 and CDR2: SGHRS and YFSETQ. This CDR3 is CASSLRVAGGQETQYF. The CDR3 nucleotides are TGCGCCAGCAGCTTGAGAGTAGCGGGGGGACAAGAGACCCAGTACTTC.

The table lists this clone with a count of one. This chain connects TRBV5-1 to TRBJ1-1; 7 nucleotides line up with TRBD1. The germline gives CDR1 SGHRS, CDR2 YFSETQ. J gave up 1 base and V 0 bases, and 6 bases lay outside the gene matches. The CDR3 covers 16 residues. Here the CDR3 reads CASSLAVGGQNTEAFF. CDR3 DNA: TGCGCCAGCAGCTTGGCCGTAGGGGGCCAGAACACTGAAGCTTTCTTT.

The CDR3 sequence is CAIPGQGLNEQFF. In nucleotides, the CDR3 is TGTGCCATCCCGGGACAGGGGCTCAATGAGCAGTTCTTC. V and J are TRBV28 and TRBJ2-1; the match to TRBD1 covers 10 bases. The trim removed 10 bases at V and 6 bases at J, leaving 6 bases unmatched. The CDR3 is 13 residues long. CDR1 MDHEN and CDR2 SYDVKM come from the germline V gene.

The chain combines TRBV11-3 with TRBJ2-7; the D gene could be TRBD1 or TRBD2 (5 bases each). Trimming removed 0 bases from V and 2 bases from J, with 14 bases in between. Germline CDR1 SGHNT, CDR2 YENEEA. This CDR3 spans 16 amino acids. The CDR3 region is CASSLDSQGATYEQYF. CDR3 DNA: TGTGCCAGCAGCTTAGATAGCCAGGGAGCTACCTACGAGCAGTACTTC.